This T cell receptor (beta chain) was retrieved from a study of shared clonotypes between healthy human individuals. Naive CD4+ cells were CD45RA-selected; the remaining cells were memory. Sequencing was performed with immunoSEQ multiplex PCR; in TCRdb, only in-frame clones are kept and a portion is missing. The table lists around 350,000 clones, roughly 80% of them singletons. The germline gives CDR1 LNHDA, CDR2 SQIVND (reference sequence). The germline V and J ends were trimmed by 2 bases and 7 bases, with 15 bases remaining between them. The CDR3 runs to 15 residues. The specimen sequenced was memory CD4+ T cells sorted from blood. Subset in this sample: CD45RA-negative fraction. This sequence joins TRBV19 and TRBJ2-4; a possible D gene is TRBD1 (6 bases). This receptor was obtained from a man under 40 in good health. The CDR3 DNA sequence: TGTGCCAGTAGTATATCCTGGGACACCGAGAACATTCAGTACTTC. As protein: CASSISWDTENIQYF.